These 20 T cell receptor beta chains were sequenced from one sample in a study of blood T cells in healthy people across ages. The second PCR ran about 6 to 12 cycles with a sample-barcoded 5' primer and J-beta primers. MiXCR, run by TCRdb on the 5' RACE reads, gives a single entry per CDR3 protein. The repertoire holds a few hundred thousand distinct CDR3 sequences, with about 55% as singletons. Sequenced sample: blood. These receptors all stem from a man aged 60 to 69 in good health.

The chain recombines TRBV20-1 with TRBJ1-2, with D unresolved. This CDR3 region has 13 residues. The germline V gene has CDR1 DFQATT and CDR2 SNEGSKA (reference sequence). V shed 3 bases and J shed 3 bases, with 11 bases lying between them. CDR3 sequence reads: CSASRGIDYGYTF. Here the CDR3 DNA reads TGCAGTGCTAGTCGGGGTATTGACTATGGCTACACCTTC.

The chain combines TRBV5-1 with TRBJ2-3, with D hard to call. The germline V gene has CDR1 SGHRS and CDR2 YFSETQ. The CDR3 is made up of 14 amino acids. V lost 0 bases and J lost 8, with 13 bases in between. Written as DNA, the CDR3 is TGCGCCAGCAGCTTGGCCTTGCCTCCCCGTACGCAGTATTTT. Translated, it gives CASSLALPPRTQYF.

CDR3 loop: CASSHSRRGMGGYTF. CDR3 bases: TGTGCCAGCAGCCACTCCAGAAGGGGTATGGGCGGCTACACCTTC. The chain combines TRBV12-3 or TRBV12-4 with TRBJ1-2, with D possibly being TRBD1 (5 bases). The CDR3 has 15 amino acids. V lost 6 bases to trimming and J lost 8 bases, with 22 bases between them.

In this sample, this clonotype turned up many times. This CDR3 is CSASGSSGKLNNEQFF. The CDR3 region has the DNA TGCAGTGCTAGTGGGTCTAGCGGTAAACTAAACAATGAGCAGTTCTTC. The rearrangement links TRBV20-1 to TRBJ2-1; 7 bases are shared with TRBD2. The CDR3 loop spans 16 amino acids. The V gene end was trimmed by 3 bases and the J gene end by 5 bases; junction bases not matched to a gene: 13. The V gene's germline CDR1 is DFQATT and CDR2 SNEGSKA (reference sequence).

V is TRBV5-4 and J is TRBJ2-7; D unresolved. TRBJ2-5 matches the DNA end more closely, so the J call is doubtful. Germline CDR1 reads SGHNT; CDR2 reads YYREEE (reference sequence). CDR3 size: 13 residues. CDR3 nucleotide sequence: TGTGCCAGCAGCTTGTCTGGCTCGGAGACCCAGTACTTC. Translated, it gives CASSLSGSETQYF.

In this sample, this clonotype turned up many times. V gene TRBV7-2 combines with J gene TRBJ2-7; D is possibly TRBD2 (6 bases). CDR3 length: 16 residues. The germline CDR1 and CDR2 sequences are SGHTA and FQGNSA. Trimming removed 0 bases at V and 5 bases at J, with 17 bases between. The CDR3 DNA follows: TGTGCCAGCAGCTTAGCGTTGGTGGCGGGGTATAACGAGCAGTACTTC. This sequence encodes CASSLALVAGYNEQYF.

The chain combines TRBV20-1 with TRBJ1-5; a possible D gene is TRBD1 (6 bases). Between the trimmed V and J ends, which lost 6 bases and 5 bases, there was a span of 11 bases. Germline loops: CDR1 DFQATT, CDR2 SNEGSKA (reference sequence). The CDR3 totals 12 residues. The chain's CDR3 is CSAPQGDQPQHF. CDR3 in DNA: TGCAGTGCCCCACAGGGAGATCAGCCCCAGCATTTT.

This clonotype was seen only once. This chain links TRBV29-1 with TRBJ2-1, with 9 bases fitting TRBD2. Germline values: CDR1 SQVTM, CDR2 ANQGSEA. CDR3 length equals 13 residues. J lost 9 bases, V lost 5 bases, and 8 bases had no gene match. The CDR3 region is CSVIAGAGIEQFF. Here the CDR3 DNA reads TGCAGCGTTATAGCGGGAGCTGGAATTGAGCAGTTCTTC.

This clonotype was recorded a few times. The CDR3, as DNA: TGTGCCAGCAAGGCCCTCCGGGACAACTCCTACGAGCAGTACTTC. Translation gives CASKALRDNSYEQYF. The genes are TRBV6-2 or TRBV6-3 and TRBJ2-7, with D possibly matching TRBD1 (6 bases). The CDR3 is made up of 15 amino acids. Trimming took 7 bases from V and 0 from J, leaving 16 bases between them. Per the germline V gene, CDR1 is MNHEY and CDR2 is SVGEGT.

The table lists this clonotype with a count of one. This chain uses TRBV5-1 with TRBJ2-7, with no clear D. CDR1 is SGHRS, CDR2 YFSETQ, per germline. The CDR3 has 15 amino acids. V lost 1 base to trimming and J lost 0 bases, with 11 bases between them. The CDR3: CASSLRPASSYEQYF. In DNA form, the CDR3 reads TGCGCCAGCAGCTTGCGACCCGCGAGCTCCTACGAGCAGTACTTC.

This clonotype showed up just a few times. CDR3 region: CASRPQGTDTQYF. The CDR3 nucleotides read TGTGCCAGCAGACCACAGGGCACAGATACGCAGTATTTT. This rearrangement joins TRBV11-2 to TRBJ2-3; TRBD1 is a possible D gene (5 bases). Deletions cut 6 bases from V and 1 base from J, with 8 bases between. This CDR3 has 13 amino acids. The V gene's germline CDR1 is SGHAT and CDR2 FQNNGV.

A few counts support this clonotype. The rearrangement uses TRBV12-3 or TRBV12-4 and TRBJ2-7; D possibly corresponds to TRBD2 (6 bases). Trimming took 2 bases from V and 6 from J, leaving 8 bases between them. The CDR3 runs to 12 residues. CDR3 residues: CASSLLGSEQYF. The DNA for the CDR3 is TGTGCCAGCAGTTTACTCGGGAGCGAGCAGTACTTC.

The chain uses TRBV27 and TRBJ2-2, with D hard to call. The V end was cut by 2 bases, the J end by 7 bases, with 14 bases between. CDR3 length: 15 amino acids. Germline CDR1 reads MNHEY; CDR2 reads SMNVEV (reference sequence). This CDR3 is CASSLSRISYGELFF. CDR3 coding DNA: TGTGCCAGCAGTTTAAGCAGGATTTCGTACGGGGAGCTGTTTTTT.

In this sample, this clonotype turned up many times. This chain joins TRBV6-1 and TRBJ2-3; TRBD2 aligns across 13 bases. V was pared by 4 bases and J by 2 bases, with 3 bases of the junction left unmatched. CDR1 and CDR2 (germline): MNHNS, SASEGT. The CDR3 covers 16 residues. The CDR3 region is CASSGLAGGHTDTQYF. As DNA, the CDR3 is TGTGCCAGCAGTGGACTAGCGGGGGGACACACAGATACGCAGTATTTT.

This chain joins TRBV7-2 and TRBJ2-7, with 10 positions matching TRBD1. The J call is in doubt because the DNA end fits TRBJ2-5 better. There are 15 residues in the CDR3. The V gene's germline CDR1 is SGHTA and CDR2 FQGNSA. The CDR3 loop is CASRPQTGGGETQYF. CDR3 in DNA: TGTGCCAGCAGACCCCAGACAGGGGGCGGTGAGACCCAGTACTTC.

Many counts were recorded for this clonotype. The rearrangement links TRBV7-6 to TRBJ2-3, with TRBD2 matching 12 bases. The junction had 11 bases not matched to a gene; V was cut back by 6 bases and J by 1 base. The CDR3 runs 18 residues. CDR1 SGHVS and CDR2 FNYEAQ come from the germline V gene. CDR3 region: CASRLELAGGPGTDTQYF. The CDR3 coding sequence is TGTGCCAGCAGATTGGAGCTAGCGGGAGGGCCGGGCACAGATACGCAGTATTTT.

J is TRBJ2-1 and V is TRBV14; 9 bases agree with TRBD1. Germline values: CDR1 SGHDN, CDR2 FVKESK. With 6 bases clipped from V and 7 bases from J, the junction kept 13 bases outside the gene matches. The CDR3 covers 16 residues. The DNA for the CDR3 is TGTGCCAGCAGTCCCAACGCCGGGACAGGGATTAATGAGCAGTTCTTC. Amino acids: CASSPNAGTGINEQFF.

The table lists this clonotype with a few counts. The CDR3 DNA follows: TGTGCCAGTAGTATTTCGGCAGTCACCTACGAGCAGTACTTC. It is translated as CASSISAVTYEQYF. This rearrangement joins TRBV19 to TRBJ2-7; no firm D call. Deletions cut 3 bases from V and 2 bases from J, with 11 bases between. CDR1 and CDR2 from the germline V gene are LNHDA and SQIVND (reference sequence). The CDR3 runs to 14 residues. Full variable domain (missing parts from reference TRBV19 and TRBJ2-7): DGGITQSPKYLFRKEGQNVTLSCEQNLNHDAMYWYRQDPGQGLRLIYYSQIVNDFQKGDIAEGYSVSREKKESFPLTVTSAQKNPTAFYLCASSISAVTYEQYFGPGTRLTVT.

V is TRBV12-3 or TRBV12-4 and J is TRBJ2-3, with 8 nucleotides matching TRBD2. V lost 4 bases to trimming and J lost 3 bases; unmatched junction nucleotides: 3. The CDR3 runs 14 residues. CDR3 protein: CASSWSGSTDTQYF. The CDR3 bases are TGTGCCAGCAGTTGGAGCGGGAGTACAGATACGCAGTATTTT.

The chain is built from TRBV6-2 or TRBV6-3 and TRBJ2-1, with 7 nucleotides matching TRBD2. Losses at the gene ends were 6 bases for V and 12 bases for J; bases not matched to a gene: 14. Germline loops: CDR1 MNHEY, CDR2 SVGEGT. The CDR3 length is 14 residues. The CDR3: CASSPLGLVCGQFF. The CDR3 DNA reads as TGTGCCAGCAGCCCCCTTGGACTAGTGTGTGGGCAGTTCTTC.